This is a list of T cell receptor beta chains from one sample in a study of identifying expanded T cells in peripheral blood. TCRdb keeps only in-frame clones here, not all; method: immunoSEQ multiplex PCR. The sample carries roughly 90,000 clones, 70% to 90% recorded once. Sequenced sample: blood. Source of these receptors: a person between 18 and 75 years old in good health. Both conserved end residues are part of each CDR3. A D gene is named only where the DNA matches it firmly. A row's size may be missing; if present it is once, few, many or a size class.

d_call cdr3_length j_call clone_size v_call cdr3_nt cdr3_aa
. 15 TRBJ1-1 . TRBV6-1 TGTGCCAGCAGTGACCGCGGACCCGCCGACACTGAAGCTTTCTTT CASSDRGPADTEAFF
. 17 TRBJ2-4 . TRBV18 TGTGCCAGCTCCACGGTGTTCGCGGACAGGCGACGGGCGGCGGGGAACTTC CASSTVFADRRRAAGNF
. 12 TRBJ1-6 . TRBV12-5 TGTGCTAGTGCCACATCATTTTCACCCCTCCACTTT CASATSFSPLHF
. 14 TRBJ1-3 . TRBV7-9 TGTGCCAGCAGTTCCGGGACAACTGGAAACACCATATATTTT CASSSGTTGNTIYF
. 16 TRBJ1-1 . TRBV9 TGTGCCAGCAGTCCCCTTGGGGAGACTATGAACACTGAAGCTTTCTTT CASSPLGETMNTEAFF
. 13 TRBJ1-2 . TRBV19 TGTGCCAGTAATCCGGGGGACGGCTATGGCTACACCTTC CASNPGDGYGYTF
TRBD1 15 TRBJ2-7 . TRBV9 TGTGCCAGCAGCGGGGGGACAGGATACTCTCGCGAGCAGTACTTC CASSGGTGYSREQYF
. 13 TRBJ1-2 . TRBV10-3 TGTGCCATCAGTGAGGGACAGATGGGTGGCTACACCTTC CAISEGQMGGYTF
. 11 TRBJ2-7 . TRBV29-1 TGCAGCGTTTCCCGGGCGGGCGAGCAGTACTTC CSVSRAGEQYF
TRBD1 14 TRBJ1-4 . TRBV5-4 TGTGCCAGCAGCCCCGGACAGGGGGGTGAAAAACTGTTTTTT CASSPGQGGEKLFF
TRBD1 16 TRBJ2-1 once TRBV5-6 TGTGCCAGCAGCTTGGGAGTTGGGACAGTATACAATGAGCAGTTCTTC CASSLGVGTVYNEQFF
. 15 TRBJ2-3 . TRBV6-5 TGTGCCAGCAGTTACTATGGAACTAGCACAGATACGCAGTATTTT CASSYYGTSTDTQYF
TRBD1 17 TRBJ2-2 . TRBV19 TGTGCCACCCTGCCGGGACAGACGTCATGTTGCACCGGGGAGCTGTTTTTT CATLPGQTSCCTGELFF
. 14 TRBJ2-7 . TRBV5-1 TGCGCCAGCAGCAGATCTGCCGGGTCTACGGAGCAGTACTTC CASSRSAGSTEQYF
TRBD1 15 TRBJ2-2 . TRBV10-3 TGTGCCATCAGTGAAGGGACAGCTAACACCGGGGAGCTGTTTTTT CAISEGTANTGELFF
TRBD1 17 TRBJ2-5 . TRBV7-6 TGTGCCAGCAGCGACCACAGGGGCCTCCCAACGGGGGAGACCCAGTACTTC CASSDHRGLPTGETQYF
TRBD1 18 TRBJ2-6 . TRBV11-2 TGTGCCAGCAGCTCGAACGGACAGGTATCATCTGGGGCCAACGTCCTGACTTTC CASSSNGQVSSGANVLTF
. 14 TRBJ2-7 . TRBV7-9 TGTGCCAGCAGTAGGCAGGGGGGGACCTACGAGCAGTACTTC CASSRQGGTYEQYF